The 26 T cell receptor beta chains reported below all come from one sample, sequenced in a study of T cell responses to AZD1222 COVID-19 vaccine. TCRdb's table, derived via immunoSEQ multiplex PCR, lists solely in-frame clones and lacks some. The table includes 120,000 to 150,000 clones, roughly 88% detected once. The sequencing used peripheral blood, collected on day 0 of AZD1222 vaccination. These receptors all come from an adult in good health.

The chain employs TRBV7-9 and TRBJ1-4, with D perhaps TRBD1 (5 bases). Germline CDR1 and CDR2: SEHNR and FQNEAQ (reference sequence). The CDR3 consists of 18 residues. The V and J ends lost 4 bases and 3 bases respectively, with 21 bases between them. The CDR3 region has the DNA TGTGCCAGCAGCTCATATCTGCGACCAGGGATTCCTAATGAAAAACTGTTTTTT. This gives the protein CASSSYLRPGIPNEKLFF.

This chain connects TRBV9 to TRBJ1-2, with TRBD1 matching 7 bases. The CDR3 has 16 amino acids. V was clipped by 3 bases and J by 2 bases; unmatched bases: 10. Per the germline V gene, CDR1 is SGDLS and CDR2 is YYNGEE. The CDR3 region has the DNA TGTGCCAGCAGCGCAACAGGGGTTCGGGCGAACTATGGCTACACCTTC. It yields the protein CASSATGVRANYGYTF.

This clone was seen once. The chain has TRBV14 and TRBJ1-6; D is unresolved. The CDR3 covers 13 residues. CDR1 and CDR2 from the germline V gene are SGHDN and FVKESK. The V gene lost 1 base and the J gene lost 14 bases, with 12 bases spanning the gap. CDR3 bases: TGTGCCAGCAGCCAAGGGGTGTACCAGACCCTCCACTTT. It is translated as CASSQGVYQTLHF.

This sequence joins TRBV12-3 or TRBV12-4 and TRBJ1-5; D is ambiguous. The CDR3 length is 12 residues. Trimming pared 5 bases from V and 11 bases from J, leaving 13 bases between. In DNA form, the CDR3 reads TGTGCCAGCAGTACGGGTTCCGGGGCCCAGCATTTT. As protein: CASSTGSGAQHF.

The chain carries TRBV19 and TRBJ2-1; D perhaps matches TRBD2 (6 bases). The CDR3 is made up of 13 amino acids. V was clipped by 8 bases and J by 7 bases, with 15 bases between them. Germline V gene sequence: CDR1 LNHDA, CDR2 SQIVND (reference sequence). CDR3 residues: CASSPGSLNEQFF. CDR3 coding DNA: TGTGCCAGTTCCCCCGGGAGTCTGAATGAGCAGTTCTTC. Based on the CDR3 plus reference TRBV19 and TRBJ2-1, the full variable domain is DGGITQSPKYLFRKEGQNVTLSCEQNLNHDAMYWYRQDPGQGLRLIYYSQIVNDFQKGDIAEGYSVSREKKESFPLTVTSAQKNPTAFYLCASSPGSLNEQFFGPGTRLTVL.

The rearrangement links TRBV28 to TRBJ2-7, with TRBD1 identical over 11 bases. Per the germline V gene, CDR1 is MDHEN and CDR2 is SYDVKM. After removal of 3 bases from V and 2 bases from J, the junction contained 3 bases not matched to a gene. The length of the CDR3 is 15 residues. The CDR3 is CASSFSGQGAYEQYF. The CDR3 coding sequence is TGTGCCAGCAGTTTCTCGGGACAGGGGGCCTACGAGCAGTACTTC.

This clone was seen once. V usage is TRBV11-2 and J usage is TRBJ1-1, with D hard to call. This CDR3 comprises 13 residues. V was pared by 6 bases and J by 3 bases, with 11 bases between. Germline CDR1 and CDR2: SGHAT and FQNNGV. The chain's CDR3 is CASSSSLDTEAFF. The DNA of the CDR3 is TGTGCCAGCAGTTCGTCTTTGGACACTGAAGCTTTCTTT.

In DNA form, the CDR3 reads TGTGCCAGCAGCTTAACGGGGCAGACTGAAGCTTTCTTT. It is translated as CASSLTGQTEAFF. V usage is TRBV7-3 and J usage is TRBJ1-1; D possibly corresponds to TRBD1 (5 bases). Germline CDR1 reads SGHTA; CDR2 reads FQGTGA. The length of the CDR3 is 13 residues. V shed 0 bases and J shed 5 bases, with 7 bases lying between them.

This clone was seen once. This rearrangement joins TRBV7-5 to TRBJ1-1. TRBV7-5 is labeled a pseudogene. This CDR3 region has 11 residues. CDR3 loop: CVRRNRVKAFF. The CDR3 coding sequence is TGTGTCAGAAGGAATCGGGTGAAAGCTTTCTTT.

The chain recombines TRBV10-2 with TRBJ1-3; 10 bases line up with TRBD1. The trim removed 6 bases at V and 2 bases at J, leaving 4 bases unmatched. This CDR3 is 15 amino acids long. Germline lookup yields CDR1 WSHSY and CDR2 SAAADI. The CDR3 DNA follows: TGCGCCAGCAGAGCCGGGACAGGGGCTGGAAACACCATATATTTT. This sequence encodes CASRAGTGAGNTIYF.

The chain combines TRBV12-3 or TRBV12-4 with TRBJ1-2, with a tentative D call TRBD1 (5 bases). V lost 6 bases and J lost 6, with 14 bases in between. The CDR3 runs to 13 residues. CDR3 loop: CASSLARGDGYTF. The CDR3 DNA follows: TGTGCCAGCAGCCTGGCCCGGGGGGATGGCTACACCTTC.

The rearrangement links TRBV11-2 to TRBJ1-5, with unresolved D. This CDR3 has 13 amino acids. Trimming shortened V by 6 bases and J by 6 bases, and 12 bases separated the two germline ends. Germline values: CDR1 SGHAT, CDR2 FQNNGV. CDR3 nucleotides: TGTGCCAGCAGTCCGGGGAGGTCTCAGCCCCAGCATTTT. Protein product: CASSPGRSQPQHF.

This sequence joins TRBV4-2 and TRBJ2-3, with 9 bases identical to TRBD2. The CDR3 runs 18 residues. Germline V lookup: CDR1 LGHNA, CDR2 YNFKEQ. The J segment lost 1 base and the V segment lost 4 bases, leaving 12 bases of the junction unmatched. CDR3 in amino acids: CASSPLAGAVPGTDTQYF. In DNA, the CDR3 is TGTGCCAGCAGCCCTTTAGCGGGAGCAGTTCCGGGCACAGATACGCAGTATTTT.

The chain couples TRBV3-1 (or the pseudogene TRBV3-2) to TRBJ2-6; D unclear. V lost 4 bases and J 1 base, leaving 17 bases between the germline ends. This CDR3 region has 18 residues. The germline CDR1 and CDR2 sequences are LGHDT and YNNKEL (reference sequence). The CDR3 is CASSPRFGSPSGANVLTF. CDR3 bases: TGTGCCAGCAGCCCCAGGTTTGGATCTCCTTCTGGGGCCAACGTCCTGACTTTC.

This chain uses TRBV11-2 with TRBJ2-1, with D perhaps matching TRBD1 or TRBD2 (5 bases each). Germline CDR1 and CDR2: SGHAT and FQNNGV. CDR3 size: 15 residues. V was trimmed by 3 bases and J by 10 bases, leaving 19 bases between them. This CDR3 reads CASSFITPAGTEQFF. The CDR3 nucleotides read TGTGCCAGCAGCTTTATAACCCCTGCCGGGACGGAGCAGTTCTTC.

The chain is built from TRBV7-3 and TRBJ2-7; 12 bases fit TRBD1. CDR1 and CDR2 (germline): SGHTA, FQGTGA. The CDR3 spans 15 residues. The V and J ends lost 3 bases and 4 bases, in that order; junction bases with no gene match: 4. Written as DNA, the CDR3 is TGTGCCAGCAGCTTGGGACAGGGGGCTTTGTACGAGCAGTACTTC. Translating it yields CASSLGQGALYEQYF.

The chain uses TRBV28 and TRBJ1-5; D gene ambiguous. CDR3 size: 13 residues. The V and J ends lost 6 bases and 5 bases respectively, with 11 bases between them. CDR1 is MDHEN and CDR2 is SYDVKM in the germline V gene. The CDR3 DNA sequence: TGTGCCAGCAGCCAACCTATCTATCAGCCCCAGCATTTT. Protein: CASSQPIYQPQHF.

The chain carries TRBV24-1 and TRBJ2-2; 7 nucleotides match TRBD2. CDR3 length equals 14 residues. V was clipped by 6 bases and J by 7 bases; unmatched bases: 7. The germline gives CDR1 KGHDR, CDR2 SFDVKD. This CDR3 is CATSRRETGGELFF. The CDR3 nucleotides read TGTGCCACCAGTCGGCGGGAGACCGGCGGGGAGCTGTTTTTT.

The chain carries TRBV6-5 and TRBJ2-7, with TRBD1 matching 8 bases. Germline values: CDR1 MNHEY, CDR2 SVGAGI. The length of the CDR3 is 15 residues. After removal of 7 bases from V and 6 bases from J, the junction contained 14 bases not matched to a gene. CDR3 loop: CASTRPGGETAEQYF. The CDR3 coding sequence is TGTGCCAGCACCCGTCCAGGGGGCGAGACGGCCGAGCAGTACTTC.

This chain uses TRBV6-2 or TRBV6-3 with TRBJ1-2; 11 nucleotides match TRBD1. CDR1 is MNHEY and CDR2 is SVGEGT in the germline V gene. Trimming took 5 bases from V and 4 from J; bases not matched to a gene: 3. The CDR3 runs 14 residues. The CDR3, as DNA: TGTGCCAGCAGTCGGACAGGGGGCCTCTATGGCTACACCTTC. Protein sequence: CASSRTGGLYGYTF.

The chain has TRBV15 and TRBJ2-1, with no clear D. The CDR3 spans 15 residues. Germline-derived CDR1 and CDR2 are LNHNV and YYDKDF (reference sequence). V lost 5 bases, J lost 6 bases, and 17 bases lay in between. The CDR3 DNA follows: TGTGCCACCAGCTCTCTTGGTGAACCGTCCAATGAGCAGTTCTTC. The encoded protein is CATSSLGEPSNEQFF.

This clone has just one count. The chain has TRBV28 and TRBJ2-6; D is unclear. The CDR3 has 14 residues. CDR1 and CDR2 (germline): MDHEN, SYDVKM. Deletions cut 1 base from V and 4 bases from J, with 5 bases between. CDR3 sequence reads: CASSLSAGANVLTF. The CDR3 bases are TGTGCCAGCAGTTTATCGGCCGGGGCCAACGTCCTGACTTTC.

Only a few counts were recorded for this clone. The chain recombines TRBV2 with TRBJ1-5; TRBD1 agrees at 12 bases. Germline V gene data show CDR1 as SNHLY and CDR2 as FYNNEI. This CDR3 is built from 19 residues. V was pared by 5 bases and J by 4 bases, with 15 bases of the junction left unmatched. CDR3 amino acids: CASSSPRGTGGINNQPQHF. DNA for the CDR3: TGTGCCAGCAGTTCACCCCGCGGGACAGGGGGCATAAATAATCAGCCCCAGCATTTT.

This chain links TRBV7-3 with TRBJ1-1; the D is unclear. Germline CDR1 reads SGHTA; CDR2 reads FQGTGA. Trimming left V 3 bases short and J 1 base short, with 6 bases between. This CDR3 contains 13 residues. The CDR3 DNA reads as TGTGCCAGCAGCTTGGAAGGGAACACTGAAGCTTTCTTT. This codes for CASSLEGNTEAFF.

CDR3 sequence reads: CASEGLGDGYTF. The CDR3 DNA is TGTGCCAGCGAAGGTTTGGGGGATGGCTACACCTTC. V is TRBV2 and J is TRBJ1-2; the D gene is possibly TRBD1 (5 bases). The CDR3 has 12 amino acids. The germline gives CDR1 SNHLY, CDR2 FYNNEI. V was clipped by 8 bases and J by 6 bases, with 13 bases between them.

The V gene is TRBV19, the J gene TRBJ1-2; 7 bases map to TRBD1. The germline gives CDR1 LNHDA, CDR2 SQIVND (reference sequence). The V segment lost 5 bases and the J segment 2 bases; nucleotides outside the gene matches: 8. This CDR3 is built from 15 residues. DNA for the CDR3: TGTGCCAGTAGTGCGCACAGGGGAGGGAACTATGGCTACACCTTC. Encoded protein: CASSAHRGGNYGYTF.